A selection of T cell receptor beta chains follows, all from one sample in a study of T cells in narcolepsy. The assay was immunoSEQ multiplex PCR, and TCRdb's table has in-frame clones only and misses some. The profile covers 36,000 or so clones, with roughly 87% appearing a single time and around 0.83% taken by the ten largest. Material for sequencing was CD45RA- memory CD4+ T cells from PBMCs. All receptors come from a human donor with narcolepsy. Each CDR3 is given with its conserved first and last residue. A D gene is named only where the DNA matches it firmly. A clone size is listed for some rows: how often the clone was seen (once, few, many), or a class if it is expanded.

CDR3aa: CASSVSGLSYEQYF
CDR3nt: TGTGCCAGCAGTGTATCGGGCCTCTCCTACGAGCAGTACTTC
v_gene: TRBV6-1
abundance: few
d_gene: NA
j_gene: TRBJ2-7
len: 14

CDR3aa: CASSIGTSGGREQFF
CDR3nt: TGTGCCAGTAGTATAGGCACTAGCGGGGGCCGCGAGCAGTTCTTC
v_gene: TRBV19
abundance: NA
d_gene: TRBD2
j_gene: TRBJ2-1
len: 15

CDR3aa: CASSPSTGGANTEAFF
CDR3nt: TGTGCCAGCAGCCCCTCGACAGGGGGCGCGAACACTGAAGCTTTCTTT
v_gene: TRBV7-2
abundance: NA
d_gene: TRBD1
j_gene: TRBJ1-1
len: 16

CDR3aa: CASSSGGPGEQYF
CDR3nt: TGTGCCAGCAGTTCCGGGGGGCCGGGGGAGCAGTACTTC
v_gene: TRBV7-9
abundance: NA
d_gene: NA
j_gene: TRBJ2-7
len: 13

CDR3aa: CASSLSGTGRTEQYF
CDR3nt: TGCGCCAGCAGTTTGTCCGGGACAGGGAGGACCGAGCAGTACTTC
v_gene: TRBV5-1
abundance: once
d_gene: TRBD1
j_gene: TRBJ2-7
len: 15

CDR3aa: CASSIERDSYEQFF
CDR3nt: TGTGCCAGCAGCATTGAGCGGGATAGCTATGAGCAGTTCTTC
v_gene: TRBV7-8
abundance: NA
d_gene: TRBD2
j_gene: TRBJ2-1
len: 14

CDR3aa: CASVRDTKNIQYF
CDR3nt: TGCGCCAGCGTCCGAGACACCAAAAACATTCAGTACTTC
v_gene: TRBV2
abundance: NA
d_gene: NA
j_gene: TRBJ2-4
len: 13

CDR3aa: CASDKDRGLLYEQYF
CDR3nt: TGTGCCAGCGACAAAGACAGGGGGCTCTTGTACGAGCAGTACTTC
v_gene: TRBV2
abundance: NA
d_gene: TRBD1
j_gene: TRBJ2-7
len: 15

CDR3aa: CASSSSGQREDTQYF
CDR3nt: TGTGCCAGCAGTTCCTCCGGCCAGAGGGAAGATACGCAGTATTTT
v_gene: TRBV27
abundance: once
d_gene: NA
j_gene: TRBJ2-3
len: 15

CDR3aa: CAWRGDIRDEQFF
CDR3nt: TGTGCCTGGAGGGGAGACATACGGGATGAGCAGTTCTTC
v_gene: TRBV30
abundance: NA
d_gene: NA
j_gene: TRBJ2-1
len: 13

CDR3aa: CASSQEIAGVSEQYF
CDR3nt: TGCGCCAGCAGCCAAGAGATAGCGGGAGTTAGCGAGCAGTACTTC
v_gene: TRBV4-3
abundance: NA
d_gene: TRBD2
j_gene: TRBJ2-7
len: 15

CDR3aa: CASSPGTAVYEQYF
CDR3nt: TGTGCCAGCAGTCCCGGGACAGCCGTTTACGAGCAGTACTTC
v_gene: TRBV11-3
abundance: NA
d_gene: TRBD1
j_gene: TRBJ2-7
len: 14

CDR3aa: CASSAGDTGNTIYF
CDR3nt: TGTGCCAGCAGTGCCGGGGACACTGGAAACACCATATATTTT
v_gene: TRBV6-1
abundance: NA
d_gene: NA
j_gene: TRBJ1-3
len: 14

CDR3aa: CASRGGRDRNYGYTF
CDR3nt: TGTGCCAGCAGGGGGGGCCGGGACAGAAACTATGGCTACACCTTC
v_gene: TRBV6-6
abundance: few
d_gene: TRBD1
j_gene: TRBJ1-2
len: 15

CDR3aa: CASSFYRDSPYF
CDR3nt: TGTGCCAGCAGCTTTTACCGGGACTCCCCCTACTTC
v_gene: TRBV5-4
abundance: NA
d_gene: NA
j_gene: TRBJ2-7
len: 12

CDR3aa: CASNSGQVGHNEQFF
CDR3nt: TGTGCCAGCAATTCGGGACAGGTGGGCCACAATGAGCAGTTCTTC
v_gene: TRBV6-1
abundance: NA
d_gene: TRBD1
j_gene: TRBJ2-1
len: 15

CDR3aa: CSVQGVDGYTF
CDR3nt: TGCAGCGTTCAGGGGGTCGATGGCTACACCTTC
v_gene: TRBV29-1
abundance: NA
d_gene: TRBD1
j_gene: TRBJ1-2
len: 11

CDR3aa: CASGQDSNQPQHF
CDR3nt: TGTGCCAGTGGCCAGGATAGCAATCAGCCCCAGCATTTT
v_gene: TRBV18
abundance: NA
d_gene: NA
j_gene: TRBJ1-5
len: 13

CDR3aa: CASSFTSEKLFF
CDR3nt: TGTGCCAGCAGCTTCACCAGCGAAAAACTGTTTTTT
v_gene: TRBV7-2
abundance: NA
d_gene: NA
j_gene: TRBJ1-4
len: 12

CDR3aa: CASSLEVSDTQYF
CDR3nt: TGTGCCAGCAGCTTAGAGGTTTCAGATACGCAGTATTTT
v_gene: TRBV7-9
abundance: once
d_gene: NA
j_gene: TRBJ2-3
len: 13

CDR3aa: CASSLGQFDYGYTF
CDR3nt: TGTGCCAGCAGCCTGGGACAGTTCGACTATGGCTACACCTTC
v_gene: TRBV5-5
abundance: NA
d_gene: TRBD1
j_gene: TRBJ1-2
len: 14